The following is a T cell receptor beta chain sequence with its context. Its target is unknown. PCR was performed using 60 Vbeta and 13 Jbeta primers. Sequencing was performed with immunoSEQ multiplex PCR; in TCRdb, only in-frame clones are kept and a portion is missing. The sample shows roughly 97,000 clones, about 79% of them seen only once. This sample is part of a study of cytomegalovirus exposure and HLA in healthy donors. Study-level results: A later look showed TCR association rates differing by HLA locus, highest for DRB1 and lowest for HLA-C.

CDR1 is MNHNS and CDR2 is SASEGT in the germline V gene. This CDR3 region has 17 residues. The sample was PBMCs. This clonotype originated in a man in his 60s in good health and CMV-seropositive. V gene TRBV6-1 combines with J gene TRBJ2-5, with TRBD2 identical over 9 bases. The better agreement between TRBJ2-7 and the DNA end casts doubt on the J call. Here the CDR3 DNA reads TGTGCCAGCAGTGAAATAATGCGGGCGGGGGGGCCGGGCGAGCAGTACTTC. Protein product: CASSEIMRAGGPGEQYF.